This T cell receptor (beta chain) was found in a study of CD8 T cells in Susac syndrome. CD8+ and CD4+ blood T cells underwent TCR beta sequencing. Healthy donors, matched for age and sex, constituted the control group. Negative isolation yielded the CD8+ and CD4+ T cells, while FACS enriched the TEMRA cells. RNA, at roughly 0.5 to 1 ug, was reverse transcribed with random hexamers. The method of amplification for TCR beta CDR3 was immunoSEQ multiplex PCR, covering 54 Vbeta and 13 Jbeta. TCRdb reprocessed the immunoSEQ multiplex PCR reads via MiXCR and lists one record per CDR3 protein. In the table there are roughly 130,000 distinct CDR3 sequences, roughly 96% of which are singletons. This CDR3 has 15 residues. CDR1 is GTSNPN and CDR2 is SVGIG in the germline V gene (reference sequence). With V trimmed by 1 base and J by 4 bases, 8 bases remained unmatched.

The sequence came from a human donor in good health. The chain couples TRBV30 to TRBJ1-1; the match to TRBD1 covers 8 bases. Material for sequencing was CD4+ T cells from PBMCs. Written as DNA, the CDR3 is TGTGCCTGGAGTGATTTGCAGGGGGCGCGCACTGAAGCTTTCTTT. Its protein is CAWSDLQGARTEAFF.